This T cell receptor beta chain originates from a study of T cell changes during pregnancy in multiple sclerosis. The CDR3 has 14 residues. V trimming: 3 bases; J trimming: 8 bases; junction bases outside the gene matches: 7. The germline V gene encodes CDR1 LGHNA and CDR2 YNFKEQ. This clone was observed a single time. Method: immunoSEQ multiplex PCR; TCRdb's copy keeps in-frame clones and lacks some. The repertoire has some 48,000 clones, approximately 96% of them found once; the top ten carry 0.89%. The chain employs TRBV4-2 and TRBJ1-2; 9 nucleotides align to TRBD1. The sequence was collected from a female donor with multiple sclerosis, enrolled in a pregnancy study. Sequencing used peripheral blood, obtained in the second trimester of pregnancy. CDR3 sequence reads: CASSQDRGYGGYTF. In nucleotides, the CDR3 is TGTGCCAGCAGCCAGGACAGGGGTTATGGCGGCTACACCTTC.